One and the same sample provided the 29 T cell receptor beta chains below, sequenced in a study of cytomegalovirus exposure and HLA in healthy donors. PCR amplification relied on 60 Vbeta primers (plus 13 Jbeta primers). Sequencing was performed with immunoSEQ multiplex PCR; in TCRdb, only in-frame clones are kept and a portion is missing. The sample shows more than 150,000 clones, 75% to 85% of them seen only once. Sequencing used PBMCs. The receptors come from a woman aged 25 to 39 in good health and CMV-seropositive.

The genes are TRBV7-9 and TRBJ2-7; tentatively, D is TRBD2 (5 bases). This CDR3 has 14 amino acids. V was trimmed by 1 base and J by 4 bases, leaving 11 bases between them. Germline V CDR1 and CDR2: SEHNR, FQNEAQ (reference sequence). The CDR3 region has the DNA TGTGCCAGCAGCTTAGGAGGGCCTACATACGAGCAGTACTTC. Its translation: CASSLGGPTYEQYF.

This clone showed up just once. V usage is TRBV7-2 and J usage is TRBJ2-1; 11 nucleotides align to TRBD2. Germline trimming cut 5 bases from V and 8 bases from J; bases unmatched to any gene: 14. CDR3 length: 17 amino acids. The germline V gene has CDR1 SGHTA and CDR2 FQGNSA. The DNA for the CDR3 is TGTGCCAGCAGCATAACCTATAGCGGGGGGGCCATTTATGAGCAGTTCTTC. Amino acids: CASSITYSGGAIYEQFF.

Here the CDR3 DNA reads TGTGCCTGGAGTGGGGGCACCATTACCTACGAGCAGTACTTC. Its protein product is CAWSGGTITYEQYF. V gene TRBV30 combines with J gene TRBJ2-7; D possibly corresponds to TRBD1 (5 bases). In germline, CDR1 is GTSNPN, CDR2 SVGIG (reference sequence). Trimming pared 1 base from V and 2 bases from J, leaving 12 bases between. The CDR3 spans 14 residues.

V and J are TRBV28 and TRBJ1-2; 8 nucleotides align to TRBD1. CDR3 length: 14 amino acids. Trimming at V came to 6 bases and at J to 4 bases, leaving 7 bases not matched to a gene. Germline V CDR1 and CDR2: MDHEN, SYDVKM. The CDR3 sequence: CASRYRQGLYGYTF. DNA of the CDR3: TGTGCCAGCAGATACCGACAGGGGCTCTATGGCTACACCTTC.

This chain uses TRBV30 with TRBJ2-3, with TRBD2 matching over 8 bases. Losses at the gene ends were 2 bases for V and 8 bases for J; bases not matched to a gene: 6. The germline V gene has CDR1 GTSNPN and CDR2 SVGIG (reference sequence). The CDR3 is 13 residues long. CDR3 region: CAWSPGGASTQYF. The CDR3 nucleotides are TGTGCCTGGAGTCCGGGGGGGGCCTCTACGCAGTATTTT.

This clone was seen only a few times. CDR3 sequence: CASSPTTGVSYNEQFF. The CDR3 nucleotides are TGCGCCAGCAGTCCAACGACAGGGGTGTCCTACAATGAGCAGTTCTTC. The chain combines TRBV10-1 with TRBJ2-1, with TRBD1 matching over 8 bases. Germline loops: CDR1 WNHNN, CDR2 SYGVQD (reference sequence). V shed 5 bases and J 1 base; nucleotides not matched to a gene: 7. The CDR3 spans 16 residues.

DNA of the CDR3: TGCGCCAGCAGCCCACGGGGCTACAATGAGCAGTTCTTC. Amino acid sequence: CASSPRGYNEQFF. V and J are TRBV4-1 and TRBJ2-1; D is possibly TRBD2 (5 bases). Germline V lookup: CDR1 MGHRA, CDR2 YSYEKL. This CDR3 has 13 amino acids. V was cut by 4 bases and J by 3 bases, with 7 bases left in between.

The CDR3 here is CASSPGGWGDEQYF. CDR3 nucleotides: TGTGCCAGCAGCCCAGGGGGTTGGGGCGACGAGCAGTACTTC. The genes are TRBV5-4 and TRBJ2-7, with TRBD1 matching over 7 bases. Germline values: CDR1 SGHNT, CDR2 YYREEE (reference sequence). The CDR3 totals 14 residues. After removal of 4 bases from V and 5 bases from J, the junction contained 9 bases not matched to a gene.

The chain carries TRBV5-6 and TRBJ2-1, with 7 bases that match TRBD1. V lost 6 bases to trimming and J lost 2 bases; unmatched junction nucleotides: 2. This CDR3 comprises 13 residues. The germline V gene has CDR1 SGHDT and CDR2 YYEEEE. The CDR3 DNA is TGTGCCAGCAAGGGGGCTGCCTACAATGAGCAGTTCTTC. Its protein is CASKGAAYNEQFF.

The V gene is TRBV7-9, the J gene TRBJ1-2; D is possibly TRBD1 (6 bases). With 11 bases removed from V and 12 bases from J, the gap between germline ends came to 22 bases. The CDR3 has 12 residues. Germline CDR1 SEHNR, CDR2 FQNEAQ (reference sequence). The chain's CDR3 is CASAGARGLDTF. In DNA form, the CDR3 reads TGTGCCTCGGCCGGGGCGCGGGGGCTAGACACCTTC. The variable domain in full, completed from reference TRBV7-9 and TRBJ1-2, reads DTGVSQNPRHKITKRGQNVTFRCDPISEHNRLYWYRQTLGQGPEFLTYFQNEAQLEKSRLLSDRFSAERPKGSFSTLEIQRTEQGDSAMYLCASAGARGLDTFGSGTRLTVV.

Here the CDR3 DNA reads TGTGCCAGCAGCGCTTTTCCCGGGACAGGGGTCACCGGGGAGCTGTTTTTT. This codes for CASSAFPGTGVTGELFF. The chain has TRBV9 and TRBJ2-2; TRBD1 agrees at 10 bases. Germline V gene sequence: CDR1 SGDLS, CDR2 YYNGEE. V trimming: 3 bases; J trimming: 4 bases; junction bases outside the gene matches: 9. The CDR3 runs to 17 residues.

V and J are TRBV9 and TRBJ2-4, with 13 bases lining up with TRBD2. The CDR3 covers 16 residues. V was clipped by 4 bases and J by 6 bases; unmatched bases: 7. Germline loops: CDR1 SGDLS, CDR2 YYNGEE. The CDR3 DNA is TGTGCCAGCAGCTCACTAGCGGGGGGGAGTCTAAACATTCAGTACTTC. It yields the protein CASSSLAGGSLNIQYF.

This clone was recorded once. This chain joins TRBV7-9 and TRBJ2-5, with D perhaps matching TRBD1 (6 bases). Trimming took off 1 base at V and 1 base at J, with 13 bases between the two ends. The CDR3 extends over 16 amino acids. Germline CDR1 reads SEHNR; CDR2 reads FQNEAQ (reference sequence). The CDR3 region is CASSLGFRQVQETQYF. The CDR3, as DNA: TGTGCCAGCAGCTTAGGATTCCGACAGGTCCAAGAGACCCAGTACTTC.

The rearrangement links TRBV6-7 to TRBJ2-7; tentative D call: TRBD2 (6 bases). TRBV6-7 belongs to the ORF category, with a function that is uncertain. CDR3 length: 16 amino acids. Trimming pared 4 bases from V and 2 bases from J, leaving 18 bases between. The CDR3 protein is CASSSSGLRVPYEQYF. The CDR3 region has the DNA TGTGCCAGCAGTTCCTCCGGACTAAGGGTCCCCTACGAGCAGTACTTC.

The chain is built from TRBV2 and TRBJ2-1; D is unclear. The length of the CDR3 is 14 residues. Looked up from germline, CDR1 is SNHLY and CDR2 is FYNNEI. V dropped 9 bases and J dropped 9 bases, with 21 bases sitting between them. The CDR3 sequence: CASALLGSTAEQFF. The CDR3, as DNA: TGTGCCAGTGCCTTACTGGGCTCTACTGCTGAGCAGTTCTTC. The full variable domain, completed using reference TRBV2 and TRBJ2-1, is EPEVTQTPSHQVTQMGQEVILRCVPISNHLYFYWYRQILGQKVEFLVSFYNNEISEKSEIFDDQFSVERPDGSNFTLKIRSTKLEDSAMYFCASALLGSTAEQFFGPGTRLTVL.

This clone was seen more than once but under ten times. The chain has TRBV7-9 and TRBJ2-3, with 7 bases lining up with TRBD2. The V and J ends lost 5 bases and 1 base, in that order; junction bases with no gene match: 9. Germline lookup yields CDR1 SEHNR and CDR2 FQNEAQ (reference sequence). The CDR3 runs to 16 residues. DNA of the CDR3: TGTGCCAGCAGCCCCCCCGGGGCGGGGGGCACAGATACGCAGTATTTT. Translation gives CASSPPGAGGTDTQYF.

This chain links TRBV4-1 with TRBJ1-4, with 10 bases identical to TRBD1. The CDR3 length is 15 residues. Germline V CDR1 and CDR2: MGHRA, YSYEKL. Trimming removed 5 bases from V and 7 bases from J; junction bases left unmatched: 7. For the CDR3, the DNA is TGCGCCAGCAGCAACGACAGGGGGCTGGGTGAAAAACTGTTTTTT. This codes for CASSNDRGLGEKLFF.

V is TRBV7-7 and J is TRBJ2-1; TRBD2 might be the D (6 bases). The CDR3 extends over 14 amino acids. In germline, CDR1 is SSHAT, CDR2 FNYEAQ (reference sequence). V shed 4 bases and J shed 10 bases, with 17 bases lying between them. CDR3 loop: CASSSLVHAGEQFF. CDR3 sequence (DNA): TGTGCCAGCAGCTCCCTGGTTCACGCGGGGGAGCAGTTCTTC.

V gene TRBV14 combines with J gene TRBJ2-3; 13 positions match TRBD2. The CDR3 length is 15 residues. Trimming removed 4 bases from V and 9 bases from J; junction bases left unmatched: 7. Germline assignment: CDR1 SGHDN and CDR2 FVKESK. The CDR3 is CASSPLAGGHGTQYF. DNA for the CDR3: TGTGCCAGCAGCCCACTAGCGGGGGGGCATGGGACGCAGTATTTT.

A few counts support this clone. The chain uses TRBV2 and TRBJ1-5; no clear D gene. CDR1 SNHLY and CDR2 FYNNEI come from the germline V gene. The CDR3 loop spans 13 amino acids. V lost 4 bases to trimming and J lost 6 bases, with 10 bases between them. CDR3 protein: CASSGINSQPQHF. The DNA for the CDR3 is TGTGCCAGCAGTGGAATAAATAGTCAGCCCCAGCATTTT.

The chain joins TRBV7-9 to TRBJ2-1, with TRBD2 identical over 10 bases. Losses at the gene ends were 5 bases for V and 7 bases for J; bases not matched to a gene: 11. Germline V gene lookup returns CDR1 SEHNR and CDR2 FQNEAQ (reference sequence). The CDR3 length is 16 residues. The CDR3 here is CASSPRAGGGRNEQFF. The CDR3 nucleotides are TGTGCCAGCAGCCCCCGAGCGGGGGGGGGTAGGAATGAGCAGTTCTTC.

The CDR3 DNA is TGTGCCAGCAGGACGTCCGGGACAGGCCTCACTAACTATGGCTACACCTTC. Its translation: CASRTSGTGLTNYGYTF. The rearrangement uses TRBV28 and TRBJ1-2, with 8 nucleotides matching TRBD1. The trim removed 6 bases at V and 0 bases at J, leaving 12 bases unmatched. The CDR3 runs to 17 residues. The germline CDR1 and CDR2 sequences are MDHEN and SYDVKM.

The chain carries TRBV12-2 and TRBJ2-1; the table's D call of TRBD2 was not tested on the DNA. TRBV12-2 is a known pseudogene. This CDR3 spans 21 amino acids. CDR3 bases: TGTGCAAGTCGCTTAGGCCCCCCCCGGCGGGGGGGCCAAGTGGGGTACAATGAGCAGTTCTTC. This sequence encodes CASRLGPPRRGGQVGYNEQFF.

The chain joins TRBV11-3 to TRBJ1-6, with a possible D match to TRBD1 (5 bases). The CDR3 runs to 18 residues. CDR1 SGHNT and CDR2 YENEEA come from the germline V gene. Deletions cut 1 base from V and 7 bases from J, with 20 bases between. For the CDR3, the DNA is TGTGCCAGCAGCTTAGCATCGTGGGTTCCAGGGAGGAATTCACCCCTCCACTTT. The encoded protein is CASSLASWVPGRNSPLHF.

The chain is built from TRBV10-3 and TRBJ2-5; TRBD2 matches 8 bases. Germline V CDR1 and CDR2: ENHRY, SYGVKD. The CDR3 has 16 amino acids. V shed 5 bases, J shed 4 bases, and the junction held 12 bases outside the gene matches. In DNA, the CDR3 is TGTGCCATCAGTACCTCGGGACCAAGCGGGGGAGAGACCCAGTACTTC. This translates into CAISTSGPSGGETQYF.

The V gene is TRBV28, the J gene TRBJ2-5; D is uncertain. The germline gives CDR1 MDHEN, CDR2 SYDVKM. There are 14 residues in the CDR3. The germline V and J ends were trimmed by 3 bases and 0 bases, with 8 bases remaining between them. CDR3 DNA: TGTGCCAGCAGTTTCCCCCCCGACCAAGAGACCCAGTACTTC. Translation: CASSFPPDQETQYF.

The genes are TRBV4-3 and TRBJ2-7, with 7 bases identical to TRBD2. CDR3 length: 16 residues. The germline CDR1 and CDR2 sequences are LGHNA and YSLEER. J lost 0 bases, V lost 0 bases, and 5 bases had no gene match. This CDR3 reads CASSQDSGGSSYEQYF. CDR3 DNA: TGCGCCAGCAGCCAAGATTCGGGGGGAAGCTCCTACGAGCAGTACTTC.

The chain uses TRBV6-6 and TRBJ1-6, with D unresolved. Germline lookup yields CDR1 MNHNY and CDR2 SVGAGI (reference sequence). The CDR3 sequence is 16 residues long. V was clipped by 0 bases and J by 9 bases, with 15 bases between them. Written as DNA, the CDR3 is TGTGCCAGCAGTTACTCGAGGTGGGTGGGAGGTTCACCCCTCCACTTT. It codes for CASSYSRWVGGSPLHF.

The rearrangement links TRBV4-1 to TRBJ2-7, with TRBD2 as a possible D gene (6 bases). V lost 2 bases to trimming and J lost 2 bases, with 19 bases between them. Germline CDR1 reads MGHRA; CDR2 reads YSYEKL. The CDR3 loop spans 17 amino acids. This CDR3 is CASSQLPLRDLPYEQYF. CDR3 sequence (DNA): TGCGCCAGCAGCCAACTACCACTCAGGGACTTACCCTACGAGCAGTACTTC.